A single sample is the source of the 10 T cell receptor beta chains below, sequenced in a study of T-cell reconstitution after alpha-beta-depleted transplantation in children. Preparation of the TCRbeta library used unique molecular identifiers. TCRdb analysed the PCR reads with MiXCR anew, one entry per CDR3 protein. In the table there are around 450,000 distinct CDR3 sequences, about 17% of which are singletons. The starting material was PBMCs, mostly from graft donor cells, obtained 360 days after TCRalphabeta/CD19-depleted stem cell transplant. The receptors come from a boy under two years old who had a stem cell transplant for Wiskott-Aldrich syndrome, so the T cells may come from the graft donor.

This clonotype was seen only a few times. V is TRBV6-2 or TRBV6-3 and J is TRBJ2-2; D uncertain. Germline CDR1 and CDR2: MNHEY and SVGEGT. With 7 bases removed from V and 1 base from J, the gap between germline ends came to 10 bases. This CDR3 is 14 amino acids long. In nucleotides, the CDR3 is TGTGCCAGCACCCCAGTTAGGAACACCGGGGAGCTGTTTTTT. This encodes CASTPVRNTGELFF.

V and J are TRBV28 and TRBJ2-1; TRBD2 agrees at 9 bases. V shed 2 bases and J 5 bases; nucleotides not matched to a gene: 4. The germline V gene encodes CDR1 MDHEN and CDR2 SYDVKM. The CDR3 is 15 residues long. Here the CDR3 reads CASSLGGGANNEQFF. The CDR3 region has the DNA TGTGCCAGCAGTTTAGGCGGGGGGGCCAACAATGAGCAGTTCTTC.

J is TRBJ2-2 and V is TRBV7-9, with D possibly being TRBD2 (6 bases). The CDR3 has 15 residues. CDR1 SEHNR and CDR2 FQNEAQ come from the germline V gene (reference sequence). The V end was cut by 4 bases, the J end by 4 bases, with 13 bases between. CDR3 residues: CASSSPGGSTGELFF. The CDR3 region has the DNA TGTGCCAGCAGCTCCCCTGGAGGGAGCACCGGGGAGCTGTTTTTT.

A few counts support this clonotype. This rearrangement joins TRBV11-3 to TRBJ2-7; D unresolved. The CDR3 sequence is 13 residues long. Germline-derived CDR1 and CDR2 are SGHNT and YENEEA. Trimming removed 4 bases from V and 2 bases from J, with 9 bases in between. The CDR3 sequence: CASSSGRPYEQYF. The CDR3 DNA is TGTGCCAGCAGCTCAGGACGTCCCTACGAGCAGTACTTC.

The CDR3 here is CAIKKRESTGNEQFF. The CDR3 coding sequence is TGTGCCATCAAAAAGCGGGAAAGTACGGGGAATGAGCAGTTCTTC. This chain joins TRBV10-3 and TRBJ2-1; 7 nucleotides agree with TRBD2. Per the germline V gene, CDR1 is ENHRY and CDR2 is SYGVKD. Trimming took 7 bases from V and 7 from J; bases not matched to a gene: 13. The CDR3 is 15 residues long.

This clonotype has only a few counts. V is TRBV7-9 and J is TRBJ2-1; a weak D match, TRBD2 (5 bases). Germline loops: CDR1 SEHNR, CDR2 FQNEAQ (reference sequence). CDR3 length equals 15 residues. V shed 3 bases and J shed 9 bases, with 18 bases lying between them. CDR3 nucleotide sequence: TGTGCCAGCAGCTTTGTGGGAATCTCCCGGGGTGAGCAGTTCTTC. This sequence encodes CASSFVGISRGEQFF.

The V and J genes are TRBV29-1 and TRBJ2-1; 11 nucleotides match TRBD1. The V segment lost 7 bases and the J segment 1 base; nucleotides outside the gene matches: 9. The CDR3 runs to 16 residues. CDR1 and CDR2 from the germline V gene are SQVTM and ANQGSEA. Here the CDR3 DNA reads TGCAGCGCATGGGACAGGGGGGGATTTTCCTACAATGAGCAGTTCTTC. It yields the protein CSAWDRGGFSYNEQFF.

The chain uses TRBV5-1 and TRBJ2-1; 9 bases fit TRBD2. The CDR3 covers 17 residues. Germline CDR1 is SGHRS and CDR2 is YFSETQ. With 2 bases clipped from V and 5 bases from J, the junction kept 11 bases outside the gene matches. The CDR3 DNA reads TGCGCCAGCAGCTTTAACCTACTAGCGGGTGTACACAATGAGCAGTTCTTC. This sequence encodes CASSFNLLAGVHNEQFF.

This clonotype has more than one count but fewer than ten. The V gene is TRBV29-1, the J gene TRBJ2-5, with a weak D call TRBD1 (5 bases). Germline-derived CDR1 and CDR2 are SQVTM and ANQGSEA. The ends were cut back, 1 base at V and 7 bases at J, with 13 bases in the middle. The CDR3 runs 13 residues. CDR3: CSVEGGGVGTQYF. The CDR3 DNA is TGCAGCGTTGAAGGGGGCGGTGTCGGGACCCAGTACTTC.

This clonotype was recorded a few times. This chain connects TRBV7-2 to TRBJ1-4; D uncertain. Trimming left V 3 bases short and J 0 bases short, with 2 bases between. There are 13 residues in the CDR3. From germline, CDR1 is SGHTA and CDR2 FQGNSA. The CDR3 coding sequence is TGTGCCAGCAGCTTTGCAACTAATGAAAAACTGTTTTTT. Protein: CASSFATNEKLFF.